The clone carrying this T cell receptor beta chain was recorded once. The antigen is not known. Drawn from each donor were approximately 10 milliliters of peripheral blood. Germline CDR1 ENHRY, CDR2 SYGVKD. The trim removed 2 bases at V and 2 bases at J, leaving 0 bases unmatched. This CDR3 has 14 residues. Combining a sample-barcoded 5' primer with a J-beta primer mix, a second PCR ran for about 7 to 11 cycles. TCRdb reanalysed the 5' RACE reads using MiXCR and keeps one entry per CDR3 protein. The data hold roughly 1,300,000 distinct CDR3 sequences, with approximately 60% observed a single time. This sample is part of a study of blood T cells in healthy people across ages. Study-wide results and caveats: There were more naive CD4+ cells and higher diversity in long-lived donors than in aged donors.

The sequenced sample consisted of blood. The clonotype was recovered from a young man in good health. V gene TRBV10-3 combines with J gene TRBJ2-5, with 9 bases lining up with TRBD1. In DNA form, the CDR3 reads TGTGCCATCAGTGAGGACAGGGGGCAAGAGACCCAGTACTTC. Translated, it gives CAISEDRGQETQYF.